Listed below are T cell receptor beta chains from one sample, sequenced in a study of T cell changes during pregnancy in multiple sclerosis. This table comes from immunoSEQ multiplex PCR, and its TCRdb copy is limited to in-frame clones, with some not included. Among 55,000 to 70,000 clones listed, more than 85% were seen once. The material was CD4+ T cells from peripheral blood mononuclear cells, obtained in the third trimester of pregnancy. Receptors originate from a female donor with multiple sclerosis, enrolled in a pregnancy study. Each CDR3 is given with its conserved first and last residue. The order of the fields is J gene, D gene, clone size, V gene, CDR3 protein, CDR3 DNA. A D gene is named only where the DNA matches it firmly. Expanded clones get a size class; other rows say once, few or many, or leave the size out.

J gene: TRBJ2-3; D gene: TRBD1; clone size: NA; V gene: TRBV7-9; CDR3 protein: CASSLSLIQGAADTQYF; CDR3 DNA: TGTGCCAGCAGCTTAAGCCTGATACAGGGGGCTGCAGATACGCAGTATTTT
J gene: TRBJ1-1; D gene: NA; clone size: once; V gene: TRBV27; CDR3 protein: CASHRVMNTEAFF; CDR3 DNA: TGTGCCAGCCACAGGGTCATGAACACTGAAGCTTTCTTT
J gene: TRBJ2-2; D gene: NA; clone size: NA; V gene: TRBV14; CDR3 protein: CASRVGGHTGELFF; CDR3 DNA: TGTGCCAGCCGAGTGGGGGGGCACACCGGGGAGCTGTTTTTT
J gene: TRBJ2-6; D gene: NA; clone size: NA; V gene: TRBV4-2; CDR3 protein: CASSQGLQGPDGANVLTF; CDR3 DNA: TGTGCCAGCAGCCAAGGACTACAGGGTCCCGACGGGGCCAACGTCCTGACTTTC
J gene: TRBJ2-7; D gene: NA; clone size: NA; V gene: TRBV5-1; CDR3 protein: CASSLAESYSSYEQYF; CDR3 DNA: TGCGCCAGCAGCTTGGCCGAGAGCTACAGCTCCTACGAGCAGTACTTC
J gene: TRBJ1-2; D gene: NA; clone size: NA; V gene: TRBV29-1; CDR3 protein: CSVEVGAGYTF; CDR3 DNA: TGCAGCGTTGAAGTAGGGGCCGGCTACACCTTC
J gene: TRBJ2-7; D gene: TRBD1; clone size: NA; V gene: TRBV7-9; CDR3 protein: CASSHRDSSYEQYF; CDR3 DNA: TGTGCCAGCAGCCACCGGGACAGCTCCTACGAGCAGTACTTC
J gene: TRBJ2-7; D gene: NA; clone size: NA; V gene: TRBV6-1; CDR3 protein: CASALTVGPYEQYF; CDR3 DNA: TGTGCCAGCGCCCTGACTGTAGGCCCCTACGAGCAGTACTTC
J gene: TRBJ2-3; D gene: TRBD2; clone size: NA; V gene: TRBV2; CDR3 protein: CASSVGLAGERDTQYF; CDR3 DNA: TGTGCCAGCAGCGTTGGACTAGCGGGAGAAAGGGATACGCAGTATTTT
J gene: TRBJ1-1; D gene: TRBD1; clone size: NA; V gene: TRBV6-5; CDR3 protein: CASSYGTGNTEAFF; CDR3 DNA: TGTGCCAGCAGTTACGGGACAGGGAACACTGAAGCTTTCTTT
J gene: TRBJ2-5; D gene: TRBD1; clone size: NA; V gene: TRBV10-3; CDR3 protein: CAISTGDRETQYF; CDR3 DNA: TGTGCCATCAGTACAGGGGACAGAGAGACCCAGTACTTC
J gene: TRBJ2-3; D gene: TRBD1; clone size: NA; V gene: TRBV30; CDR3 protein: CARSVTDRSSTDTQYF; CDR3 DNA: TGTGCCCGGAGTGTAACGGACAGGAGCTCCACAGATACGCAGTATTTT
J gene: TRBJ2-1; D gene: TRBD2; clone size: NA; V gene: TRBV27; CDR3 protein: CASSDTGLADFYNEQFF; CDR3 DNA: TGTGCCAGCAGCGACACCGGACTAGCGGATTTCTACAATGAGCAGTTCTTC
J gene: TRBJ2-5; D gene: NA; clone size: NA; V gene: TRBV29-1; CDR3 protein: CSVQQPQETQYF; CDR3 DNA: TGCAGCGTTCAACAGCCCCAAGAGACCCAGTACTTC
J gene: TRBJ1-3; D gene: NA; clone size: NA; V gene: TRBV6-6; CDR3 protein: CASITSPGRADTIYF; CDR3 DNA: TGTGCCAGCATCACCTCCCCCGGGAGGGCAGACACCATATATTTT
J gene: TRBJ1-1; D gene: TRBD1; clone size: NA; V gene: TRBV19; CDR3 protein: CASTALPPTGGFVMGTEAFF; CDR3 DNA: TGTGCCAGTACCGCATTACCCCCGACAGGGGGCTTTGTGATGGGCACTGAAGCTTTCTTT
J gene: TRBJ1-2; D gene: NA; clone size: NA; V gene: TRBV5-5; CDR3 protein: CASSLKEERLYGYTF; CDR3 DNA: TGTGCCAGCAGCTTGAAGGAGGAGCGGCTCTATGGCTACACCTTC
J gene: TRBJ2-7; D gene: NA; clone size: NA; V gene: TRBV7-7; CDR3 protein: CASSLVTSSYEQYF; CDR3 DNA: TGTGCCAGCAGCTTAGTCACTTCTTCCTACGAGCAGTACTTC
J gene: TRBJ2-1; D gene: NA; clone size: NA; V gene: TRBV6-6; CDR3 protein: CASSSLTGLFKYEQFF; CDR3 DNA: TGTGCCAGCAGCTCGCTTACAGGGCTGTTCAAATATGAGCAGTTCTTC
J gene: TRBJ1-4; D gene: NA; clone size: NA; V gene: TRBV30; CDR3 protein: CAWSAFRTVPGKLFF; CDR3 DNA: TGTGCCTGGAGTGCTTTCAGGACAGTCCCGGGGAAACTGTTTTTT
J gene: TRBJ2-7; D gene: NA; clone size: NA; V gene: TRBV18; CDR3 protein: CASSPPSRAYEQYF; CDR3 DNA: TGTGCCAGCTCACCACCGAGCCGAGCCTACGAGCAGTACTTC
J gene: TRBJ2-5; D gene: NA; clone size: NA; V gene: TRBV11-2; CDR3 protein: CASSLDPGAPGRETQYF; CDR3 DNA: TGTGCCAGCAGCTTAGACCCCGGGGCCCCCGGGAGAGAGACCCAGTACTTC
J gene: TRBJ1-5; D gene: TRBD1; clone size: NA; V gene: TRBV5-1; CDR3 protein: CASSLGQGGNQPQHF; CDR3 DNA: TGCGCCAGCAGCCTAGGACAGGGGGGCAATCAGCCCCAGCATTTT
J gene: TRBJ2-7; D gene: NA; clone size: NA; V gene: TRBV27; CDR3 protein: CASSETSISYEQYF; CDR3 DNA: TGTGCCAGCAGTGAAACAAGTATCTCCTACGAGCAGTACTTC
J gene: TRBJ1-1; D gene: TRBD1; clone size: NA; V gene: TRBV9; CDR3 protein: CASSLGGTGPGMNTEAFF; CDR3 DNA: TGTGCCAGCAGTCTGGGAGGGACAGGGCCAGGCATGAACACTGAAGCTTTCTTT
J gene: TRBJ2-1; D gene: NA; clone size: NA; V gene: TRBV7-3; CDR3 protein: CASSRPPGNEQFF; CDR3 DNA: TGTGCCAGCAGCCGACCTCCGGGCAATGAGCAGTTCTTC
J gene: TRBJ1-6; D gene: NA; clone size: NA; V gene: TRBV25-1; CDR3 protein: CASTSPGWNSPLHF; CDR3 DNA: TGTGCCAGCACCTCCCCAGGTTGGAATTCACCCCTCCACTTT
J gene: TRBJ2-3; D gene: NA; clone size: NA; V gene: TRBV7-9; CDR3 protein: CASSPKRRFSIYTQYF; CDR3 DNA: TGTGCCAGCAGCCCCAAGCGGCGGTTTTCAATATATACGCAGTATTTT
J gene: TRBJ2-2; D gene: TRBD2; clone size: NA; V gene: TRBV6-1; CDR3 protein: CASSEALSGRAGGELFF; CDR3 DNA: TGTGCCAGCAGTGAAGCGCTCAGCGGGAGGGCCGGCGGGGAGCTGTTTTTT
J gene: TRBJ1-6; D gene: NA; clone size: NA; V gene: TRBV5-1; CDR3 protein: CASSLIAQGNYNSPLHF; CDR3 DNA: TGCGCCAGCAGCTTAATCGCTCAGGGGAATTATAATTCACCCCTCCACTTT
J gene: TRBJ1-2; D gene: NA; clone size: once; V gene: TRBV11-2; CDR3 protein: CASSLNLPGGGYTF; CDR3 DNA: TGTGCCAGCAGCTTAAATCTCCCAGGTGGAGGCTACACCTTC
J gene: TRBJ2-1; D gene: NA; clone size: NA; V gene: TRBV4-2; CDR3 protein: CASSQEKVTSGEQFF; CDR3 DNA: TGTGCCAGCAGCCAAGAAAAAGTAACCTCCGGTGAGCAGTTCTTC
J gene: TRBJ2-1; D gene: TRBD2; clone size: NA; V gene: TRBV19; CDR3 protein: CASSGAGGAYNEQFF; CDR3 DNA: TGTGCCAGTAGTGGGGCGGGGGGAGCCTACAATGAGCAGTTCTTC
J gene: TRBJ1-2; D gene: NA; clone size: NA; V gene: TRBV19; CDR3 protein: CASRPTEANYGYTF; CDR3 DNA: TGTGCCAGTAGACCGACAGAAGCTAACTATGGCTACACCTTC
J gene: TRBJ2-1; D gene: TRBD1; clone size: NA; V gene: TRBV25-1; CDR3 protein: CASSEPAKTGDEQFF; CDR3 DNA: TGTGCCAGCAGTGAACCAGCTAAGACAGGGGATGAGCAGTTCTTC
J gene: TRBJ2-1; D gene: NA; clone size: NA; V gene: TRBV6-5; CDR3 protein: CASFRGPYNEQFF; CDR3 DNA: TGTGCCAGTTTCAGGGGACCCTACAATGAGCAGTTCTTC
J gene: TRBJ2-3; D gene: NA; clone size: NA; V gene: TRBV6-1; CDR3 protein: CASRRGTGTDTQYF; CDR3 DNA: TGTGCCAGCCGTCGGGGGACGGGCACAGATACGCAGTATTTT